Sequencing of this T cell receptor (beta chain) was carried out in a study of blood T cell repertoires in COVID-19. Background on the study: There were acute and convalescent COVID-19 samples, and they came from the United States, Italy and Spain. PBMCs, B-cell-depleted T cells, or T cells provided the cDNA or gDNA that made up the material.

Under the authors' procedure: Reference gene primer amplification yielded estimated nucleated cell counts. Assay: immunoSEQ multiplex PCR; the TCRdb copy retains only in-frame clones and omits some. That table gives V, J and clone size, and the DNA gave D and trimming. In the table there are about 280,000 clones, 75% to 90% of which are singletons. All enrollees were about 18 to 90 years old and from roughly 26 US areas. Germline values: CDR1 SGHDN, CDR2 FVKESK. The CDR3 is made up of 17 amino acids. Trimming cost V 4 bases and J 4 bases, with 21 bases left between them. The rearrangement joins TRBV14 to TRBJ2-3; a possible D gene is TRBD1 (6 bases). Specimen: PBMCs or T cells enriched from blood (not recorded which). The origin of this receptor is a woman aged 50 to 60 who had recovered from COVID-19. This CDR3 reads CASSRLYDDRNADTQYF. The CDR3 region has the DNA TGTGCCAGCAGCCGACTTTATGACGACAGGAACGCAGATACGCAGTATTTT.